The 32 T cell receptor beta chains given below trace back to one sample, sequenced in a study of cytomegalovirus exposure and HLA in healthy donors. This PCR relied on a set of 60 Vbeta primers and 13 Jbeta primers. Here immunoSEQ multiplex PCR was the method, and the copy in TCRdb shows in-frame clones only, minus some. This sample has around 120,000 clones, with around 80% found just once. The source material was PBMCs. The receptors shown here come from a man aged 25-40 years in good health and CMV-seronegative.

There are a few counts of this clone. The genes are TRBV9 and TRBJ2-7, with 9 positions matching TRBD2. Germline V gene data show CDR1 as SGDLS and CDR2 as YYNGEE. The CDR3 has 14 amino acids. Trimming cost V 4 bases and J 0 bases; bases outside gene matches: 2. The chain's CDR3 is CASSFSGSSYEQYF. In DNA, the CDR3 is TGTGCCAGCAGCTTTAGCGGGAGCTCCTACGAGCAGTACTTC.

This chain joins TRBV4-1 and TRBJ1-2, with 7 bases identical to TRBD1. The germline CDR1 and CDR2 sequences are MGHRA and YSYEKL. The CDR3 covers 16 residues. The junction had 10 bases not matched to a gene; V was cut back by 3 bases and J by 3 bases. CDR3 coding DNA: TGCGCCAGCAGCCAGCAAAACAGGGGACTCGACTATGGCTACACCTTC. It specifies CASSQQNRGLDYGYTF.

The genes are TRBV15 and TRBJ1-5; the match to TRBD1 covers 8 bases. The CDR3 spans 16 residues. Trimming cost V 3 bases and J 6 bases; bases outside gene matches: 10. Germline V gene lookup returns CDR1 LNHNV and CDR2 YYDKDF (reference sequence). CDR3 in DNA: TGTGCCACCAGCAGTAGACAGGGGCAGTTGAGTCAGCCCCAGCATTTT. Protein sequence: CATSSRQGQLSQPQHF.

CDR3 in amino acids: CASSLGGTRAGGDNEQFF. As DNA, the CDR3 is TGTGCCAGCAGCTTAGGAGGGACTAGAGCGGGGGGGGATAATGAGCAGTTCTTC. The V gene is TRBV7-7, the J gene TRBJ2-1; 10 nucleotides agree with TRBD2. This CDR3 comprises 18 residues. V was pared by 1 base and J by 7 bases, with 13 bases of the junction left unmatched. Germline CDR1 and CDR2: SSHAT and FNYEAQ (reference sequence).

This chain connects TRBV7-9 to TRBJ2-2, with 7 bases aligning to TRBD2. Germline V lookup: CDR1 SEHNR, CDR2 FQNEAQ (reference sequence). This CDR3 comprises 17 residues. Trimming at V came to 2 bases and at J to 3 bases, leaving 9 bases not matched to a gene. CDR3 DNA: TGTGCCAGCAGCTTACGGGCCTCTAGCGGAGACACCGGGGAGCTGTTTTTT. This sequence encodes CASSLRASSGDTGELFF.

There are a few counts of this clone. This chain joins TRBV5-6 and TRBJ2-3, with D unresolved. From germline, CDR1 is SGHDT and CDR2 YYEEEE. Trimming removed 2 bases from V and 0 bases from J, with 13 bases in between. The CDR3 length is 16 residues. CDR3 region: CASSLRMTPSTDTQYF. The DNA of the CDR3 is TGTGCCAGCAGCTTAAGAATGACACCCAGCACAGATACGCAGTATTTT.

This chain links TRBV5-1 with TRBJ2-1; 7 bases are shared with TRBD2. After removal of 4 bases from V and 4 bases from J, the junction contained 8 bases not matched to a gene. The CDR3 loop spans 15 amino acids. The germline V gene encodes CDR1 SGHRS and CDR2 YFSETQ. The CDR3 here is CASSTERTSYNEQFF. The CDR3 DNA reads TGCGCCAGCAGCACCGAAAGGACTAGTTACAATGAGCAGTTCTTC.

The chain employs TRBV19 and TRBJ1-5; D is uncertain. Germline loops: CDR1 LNHDA, CDR2 SQIVND (reference sequence). The V end lost 5 bases, the J end lost 1 base, and 15 bases lay between the germline ends. The CDR3 runs 16 residues. The CDR3 bases are TGTGCCAGTAGTTCCGGCGGAACCCCCAGCAATCAGCCCCAGCATTTT. Protein sequence: CASSSGGTPSNQPQHF.

V and J are TRBV28 and TRBJ1-2; D may be TRBD1 (5 bases). The germline V gene encodes CDR1 MDHEN and CDR2 SYDVKM. CDR3 length: 15 amino acids. Trimming removed 6 bases from V and 3 bases from J, with 17 bases in between. CDR3 sequence reads: CASRTIRTFDYGYTF. CDR3 nucleotides: TGTGCCAGCAGGACCATCCGGACATTTGACTATGGCTACACCTTC.

This chain connects TRBV27 to TRBJ2-7; 10 bases map to TRBD2. The CDR3 extends over 14 amino acids. The V and J ends lost 2 bases and 4 bases, in that order; junction bases with no gene match: 2. Germline assignment: CDR1 MNHEY and CDR2 SMNVEV (reference sequence). This chain's CDR3 is CASSLQRGGYEQYF. In DNA, the CDR3 is TGTGCCAGCAGTTTACAGCGGGGGGGGTACGAGCAGTACTTC.

This clone was found a few times. The gene calls are TRBV28 and TRBJ2-7, with 8 bases matching TRBD2. Germline CDR1 and CDR2: MDHEN and SYDVKM. This CDR3 is built from 15 residues. J gave up 6 bases and V 8 bases, and 15 bases lay outside the gene matches. CDR3 residues: CASAVLSTGGSEQYF. The CDR3, as DNA: TGTGCCAGCGCAGTTTTGAGTACGGGGGGGAGCGAGCAGTACTTC.

This clone was detected only once. The V gene is TRBV5-1, the J gene TRBJ1-4; TRBD1 matches 10 bases. Germline CDR1 and CDR2: SGHRS and YFSETQ. This CDR3 contains 16 residues. The V gene end was trimmed by 3 bases and the J gene end by 7 bases; junction bases not matched to a gene: 9. The CDR3 DNA reads as TGCGCCAGCAGCTCTGGAGGGACAGGGGAAGGTGAAAAACTGTTTTTT. Its translation: CASSSGGTGEGEKLFF.

In regard to this clone: The sample has other DNA sequences that encode this CDR3 too. The gene calls are TRBV7-6 and TRBJ1-3; D is ambiguous. Trimming left V 5 bases short and J 0 bases short, with 14 bases between. The CDR3 consists of 16 residues. Germline V lookup: CDR1 SGHVS, CDR2 FNYEAQ. This CDR3 reads CASSPNTVGSGNTIYF. The CDR3 DNA sequence: TGTGCCAGCAGCCCGAATACAGTGGGCTCTGGAAACACCATATATTTT.

The V and J genes are TRBV28 and TRBJ1-5; 7 bases fit TRBD1. This CDR3 region has 17 residues. Germline lookup yields CDR1 MDHEN and CDR2 SYDVKM. The junction had 11 bases not matched to a gene; V was cut back by 6 bases and J by 0 bases. The CDR3 loop is CASSIPGTVHSNQPQHF. Here the CDR3 DNA reads TGTGCCAGCAGCATCCCCGGGACAGTCCATAGCAATCAGCCCCAGCATTTT.

The chain joins TRBV28 to TRBJ1-2, with 8 positions matching TRBD1. V shed 5 bases, J shed 3 bases, and the junction held 17 bases outside the gene matches. Germline V gene lookup returns CDR1 MDHEN and CDR2 SYDVKM. This CDR3 contains 18 residues. In DNA, the CDR3 is TGTGCCAGCAGTCCCACCTCGACCGGACAGGGTGGCGACTATGGCTACACCTTC. Translation gives CASSPTSTGQGGDYGYTF.

This clone was seen just once. The J gene is TRBJ2-1, the V gene TRBV5-1, with 9 bases matching TRBD2. The trim removed 3 bases at V and 6 bases at J, leaving 4 bases unmatched. Germline V gene lookup returns CDR1 SGHRS and CDR2 YFSETQ. This CDR3 has 14 amino acids. The CDR3 sequence is CASSSPGLANEQFF. In DNA form, the CDR3 reads TGCGCCAGCAGCTCCCCGGGACTAGCCAATGAGCAGTTCTTC.

The chain employs TRBV9 and TRBJ2-1; TRBD1 agrees at 10 bases. There are 15 residues in the CDR3. Trimming cost V 3 bases and J 8 bases; bases outside gene matches: 8. Germline CDR1 is SGDLS and CDR2 is YYNGEE. CDR3 in DNA: TGTGCCAGCAGCGCGTGGACAGGGGGTGGTGATGAGCAGTTCTTC. Protein sequence: CASSAWTGGGDEQFF.

The chain is built from TRBV7-2 and TRBJ1-1, with a possible D match to TRBD1 (5 bases). Germline V gives CDR1 SGHTA, CDR2 FQGNSA. V gave up 2 bases and J gave up 3 bases, with 10 bases separating them. The CDR3 covers 14 residues. In nucleotides, the CDR3 is TGTGCCAGCAGCTTAATCAGGGTACACACTGAAGCTTTCTTT. It translates to CASSLIRVHTEAFF.

The gene calls are TRBV27 and TRBJ2-1, with 8 bases fitting TRBD2. V lost 4 bases, J lost 2 bases, and 4 bases stayed unmatched. The germline gives CDR1 MNHEY, CDR2 SMNVEV (reference sequence). The CDR3 sequence is 15 residues long. The CDR3 protein is CASSSPGGPYNEQFF. The CDR3 bases are TGTGCCAGCAGTTCCCCGGGAGGGCCCTACAATGAGCAGTTCTTC.

The chain has TRBV19 and TRBJ1-2; 8 bases fit TRBD1. This CDR3 contains 16 residues. Germline assignment: CDR1 LNHDA and CDR2 SQIVND (reference sequence). V was pared by 3 bases and J by 3 bases, with 9 bases of the junction left unmatched. CDR3 region: CASSIAGGRQYYGYTF. For the CDR3, the DNA is TGTGCCAGTAGTATTGCAGGGGGCCGACAGTACTATGGCTACACCTTC.

This chain links TRBV7-9 with TRBJ1-2; maybe TRBD1 (5 bases). The CDR3 is 12 amino acids. In germline, CDR1 is SEHNR, CDR2 FQNEAQ (reference sequence). The V gene lost 1 base and the J gene lost 7 bases, with 7 bases spanning the gap. The CDR3 protein is CASSLDRSGYTF. The CDR3 DNA reads TGTGCCAGCAGCTTAGACAGGTCTGGCTACACCTTC.

The J gene is TRBJ1-1, the V gene TRBV5-1; 7 positions match TRBD1. V lost 4 bases to trimming and J lost 1 base; unmatched junction nucleotides: 7. Germline loops: CDR1 SGHRS, CDR2 YFSETQ. CDR3 size: 15 residues. CDR3: CASSPQTGSNTEAFF. As DNA, the CDR3 is TGCGCCAGCAGCCCCCAGACAGGGTCGAACACTGAAGCTTTCTTT.

This clone was observed a few times. The chain has TRBV30 and TRBJ1-1; TRBD1 matches at 8 bases. The V segment lost 5 bases and the J segment 3 bases; nucleotides outside the gene matches: 5. The germline V gene encodes CDR1 GTSNPN and CDR2 SVGIG (reference sequence). There are 13 residues in the CDR3. Here the CDR3 reads CAWDRGWDTEAFF. DNA of the CDR3: TGTGCCTGGGACAGGGGCTGGGACACTGAAGCTTTCTTT.

This chain connects TRBV28 to TRBJ1-1, with a tentative D call TRBD1 (5 bases). Germline V gene data show CDR1 as MDHEN and CDR2 as SYDVKM. V was clipped by 1 base and J by 6 bases, with 12 bases between them. This CDR3 spans 14 amino acids. This chain's CDR3 is CASSLYQGKAEAFF. CDR3 sequence (DNA): TGTGCCAGCAGTTTATATCAGGGTAAAGCTGAAGCTTTCTTT.

The chain combines TRBV19 with TRBJ2-3, with 7 nucleotides matching TRBD2. From germline, CDR1 is LNHDA and CDR2 SQIVND (reference sequence). The V gene end was trimmed by 3 bases and the J gene end by 1 base; junction bases not matched to a gene: 4. The CDR3 runs to 15 residues. DNA for the CDR3: TGTGCCAGTAGTATTATCGCGGGGGGCACAGATACGCAGTATTTT. This sequence encodes CASSIIAGGTDTQYF.

DNA of the CDR3: TGTGCCAGTAGTAAAGACAGGGAAGAGACCCAGTACTTC. This codes for CASSKDREETQYF. The V gene is TRBV19, the J gene TRBJ2-5; TRBD1 matches 7 bases. In germline, CDR1 is LNHDA, CDR2 SQIVND (reference sequence). CDR3 size: 13 residues. Trimming at V came to 4 bases and at J to 3 bases, leaving 2 bases not matched to a gene.

V is TRBV5-1 and J is TRBJ2-1, with 9 bases aligning to TRBD2. Germline CDR1 SGHRS, CDR2 YFSETQ. V shed 7 bases, J shed 0 bases, and the junction held 5 bases outside the gene matches. CDR3 length: 15 residues. The CDR3 spells CASLSTSGSYNEQFF. The CDR3 DNA is TGCGCCAGCTTGTCGACTAGCGGCTCCTACAATGAGCAGTTCTTC.

The chain employs TRBV27 and TRBJ2-5; D remains unclear. The CDR3 loop spans 12 amino acids. From germline, CDR1 is MNHEY and CDR2 SMNVEV (reference sequence). V dropped 5 bases and J dropped 5 bases, with 9 bases sitting between them. The CDR3 is CASSPPGETQYF. For the CDR3, the DNA is TGTGCCAGCAGTCCGCCCGGGGAGACCCAGTACTTC.

DNA for the CDR3: TGTGCCAGCTCACCACTAACGGTTGAGACCCAGTACTTC. Its protein product is CASSPLTVETQYF. This sequence joins TRBV18 and TRBJ2-5; D uncertain. The germline V gene has CDR1 KGHSH and CDR2 LQKENI. V lost 1 base to trimming and J lost 5 bases, with 8 bases between them. The CDR3 is made up of 13 amino acids.

V gene TRBV29-1 combines with J gene TRBJ2-3; TRBD2 might be the D (6 bases). The germline V and J ends were trimmed by 7 bases and 6 bases, with 14 bases remaining between them. Germline assignment: CDR1 SQVTM and CDR2 ANQGSEA. The CDR3 runs 12 residues. The CDR3 bases are TGCAGCGCCGGGGGAGGTTACGATACGCAGTATTTT. It is translated as CSAGGGYDTQYF.

The sample holds one count of this clone. V gene TRBV9 combines with J gene TRBJ1-1; D is undetermined. The CDR3 spans 15 residues. Germline CDR1 and CDR2: SGDLS and YYNGEE. Trimming removed 1 base at V and 0 bases at J, with 10 bases between. The CDR3 coding sequence is TGTGCCAGCAGCGTAAGTCTACAGATGAACACTGAAGCTTTCTTT. It codes for CASSVSLQMNTEAFF.

The gene calls are TRBV5-4 and TRBJ2-7; 8 bases line up with TRBD1. J gave up 3 bases and V 4 bases, and 6 bases lay outside the gene matches. The CDR3 runs to 14 residues. Germline V gene data show CDR1 as SGHNT and CDR2 as YYREEE (reference sequence). The CDR3 is CASSPDRDLYEQYF. As DNA, the CDR3 is TGTGCCAGCAGCCCGGACAGGGACCTCTACGAGCAGTACTTC.